This TCR beta chain was identified in a study of CD8+CD57+ T cells in acquired aplastic anemia. Study-level background: Quantities of DNA derived from sorted CD4+ and CD8+ cells averaged approximately 3 ug. Study outcomes and limitations: Patients and controls had in common twenty-nine CD8+ CDR3 sequences.

The use of genomic DNA as template underpinned the TCR beta VDJ and CDR3 profiling. MiXCR, applied by TCRdb to the reads, yields one record per CDR3 protein. The repertoire has 100,000 to 150,000 distinct CDR3 sequences, about half of them found once; the top ten carry about 2.5%. This clonotype was detected only once. The antigen remains unidentified. The clonotype was recovered from a human donor in good health, serving as a control. Sequenced: sorted CD4+, CD8+, or CD8+CD57+ T cells (not recorded which) from PBMCs.

CDR3: CASSVLQGSSPLHF. The CDR3 nucleotides read TGTGCCAGCAGTGTATTACAGGGTTCATCACCCCTCCACTTT. The chain employs TRBV2 and TRBJ1-6, with a tentative D call TRBD1 (6 bases). There are 14 residues in the CDR3. Between the trimmed V and J ends, which lost 4 bases and 10 bases, there was a span of 14 bases. CDR1 and CDR2 (germline): SNHLY, FYNNEI.